The 14 T cell receptor beta chains below all came from one sample that was sequenced in a study of blood T cell repertoires in COVID-19. TCRdb's table, derived via immunoSEQ multiplex PCR, lists solely in-frame clones and lacks some. The sample includes 20,000 to 25,000 clones, 84% of them seen just once. The sequenced sample consisted of peripheral blood. These receptors originate from a man aged 40-49 years with acute or convalescent COVID-19.

The chain carries TRBV6-6 and TRBJ1-1, with 12 bases aligning to TRBD1. The CDR3 loop spans 17 amino acids. Germline V gene data show CDR1 as MNHNY and CDR2 as SVGAGI (reference sequence). The V and J ends lost 5 bases and 5 bases, in that order; junction bases with no gene match: 12. CDR3: CASSQSGQGARRTEAFF. In DNA form, the CDR3 reads TGTGCCAGCAGTCAATCGGGACAGGGGGCGCGGAGGACTGAAGCTTTCTTT.

This clone was found a few times. The V gene is TRBV3-1 (or the pseudogene TRBV3-2), the J gene TRBJ1-1, with 9 nucleotides matching TRBD1. Germline V gene sequence: CDR1 LGHDT, CDR2 YNNKEL (reference sequence). With 1 base clipped from V and 1 base from J, the junction kept 10 bases outside the gene matches. The CDR3 runs 18 residues. The CDR3 reads CASSQAGQGGLQNTEAFF. Here the CDR3 DNA reads TGTGCCAGCAGCCAAGCGGGACAGGGCGGCCTCCAGAACACTGAAGCTTTCTTT.

The CDR3 region has the DNA TGTGCCAGCAGCCCCTCTATTTCCTTAGCGGGGCCCTACAATGAGCAGTTCTTC. This sequence encodes CASSPSISLAGPYNEQFF. V gene TRBV14 combines with J gene TRBJ2-1, with 8 bases aligning to TRBD2. J was trimmed by 2 bases and V by 4 bases; bases with no gene match: 13. Per the germline V gene, CDR1 is SGHDN and CDR2 is FVKESK. There are 18 residues in the CDR3.

This chain connects TRBV2 to TRBJ2-7; 7 bases are a match to TRBD2. CDR1 is SNHLY and CDR2 is FYNNEI in the germline V gene. Trimming took 1 base from V and 4 from J; bases not matched to a gene: 7. The CDR3 length is 15 residues. In DNA form, the CDR3 reads TGTGCCAGCAGTGAAGAGGAGCGGGGTTGGTACGAGCAGTACTTC. Its protein is CASSEEERGWYEQYF.

V and J are TRBV10-3 and TRBJ2-3; 7 nucleotides align to TRBD1. Losses at the gene ends were 7 bases for V and 2 bases for J; bases not matched to a gene: 6. Germline CDR1 reads ENHRY; CDR2 reads SYGVKD. The CDR3 contains 14 residues. The CDR3 nucleotides read TGTGCCATCACCGGGGACAGCCCCACAGATACGCAGTATTTT. As protein: CAITGDSPTDTQYF.

V usage is TRBV27 and J usage is TRBJ1-1; 10 nucleotides line up with TRBD1. CDR3 size: 17 residues. J gave up 0 bases and V 3 bases, and 7 bases lay outside the gene matches. Germline CDR1 MNHEY, CDR2 SMNVEV (reference sequence). Written as DNA, the CDR3 is TGTGCCAGCAGTTTTAGACAGGGGGCTAAGATGAACACTGAAGCTTTCTTT. The encoded protein is CASSFRQGAKMNTEAFF.

The genes are TRBV7-9 and TRBJ1-1; D is unclear. V lost 5 bases and J 4 bases, leaving 11 bases between the germline ends. The CDR3 loop spans 13 amino acids. The germline V gene has CDR1 SEHNR and CDR2 FQNEAQ (reference sequence). The CDR3 reads CASSPSLFTEAFF. CDR3 bases: TGTGCCAGCAGCCCTTCACTTTTCACTGAAGCTTTCTTT.

The chain uses TRBV6-1 and TRBJ2-7; TRBD2 is a possible D gene (6 bases). Germline-derived CDR1 and CDR2 are MNHNS and SASEGT. This CDR3 is built from 15 residues. With 2 bases removed from V and 9 bases from J, the gap between germline ends came to 20 bases. The CDR3 DNA reads as TGTGCCAGCAGTGAAAATCCCGGGAGCCTACGTGGGCAGTACTTC. It translates to CASSENPGSLRGQYF.

This chain connects TRBV3-1 (or the pseudogene TRBV3-2) to TRBJ2-7; tentative D call: TRBD2 (6 bases). Germline V gene lookup returns CDR1 LGHDT and CDR2 YNNKEL (reference sequence). Trimming removed 2 bases from V and 0 bases from J, with 14 bases in between. The CDR3 spans 16 residues. CDR3: CASSQKSGEASYEQYF. CDR3 DNA: TGTGCCAGCAGCCAAAAGAGTGGGGAGGCCTCCTACGAGCAGTACTTC.

The J gene is TRBJ2-3, the V gene TRBV11-2, with 9 bases fitting TRBD1. V trimming: 5 bases; J trimming: 3 bases; junction bases outside the gene matches: 3. Germline V CDR1 and CDR2: SGHAT, FQNNGV. This CDR3 comprises 14 residues. CDR3 protein: CASSLGQGTDTQYF. The CDR3 DNA reads TGTGCCAGCAGCCTCGGACAGGGGACAGATACGCAGTATTTT.

The chain combines TRBV7-7 with TRBJ1-3; possible D gene TRBD1, 5 bases. CDR1 and CDR2 (germline): SSHAT, FNYEAQ (reference sequence). The CDR3 spans 13 residues. The CDR3 here is CASARDSGNTIYF. CDR3 nucleotides: TGTGCTTCCGCCAGGGACTCTGGAAACACCATATATTTT.

The gene calls are TRBV7-2 and TRBJ1-4; TRBD1 matches at 9 bases. This CDR3 has 14 amino acids. J lost 7 bases, V lost 5 bases, and 5 bases had no gene match. From germline, CDR1 is SGHTA and CDR2 FQGNSA. The CDR3 region is CASSEGQGVEKLFF. In DNA form, the CDR3 reads TGTGCCAGCAGCGAGGGACAGGGTGTTGAAAAACTGTTTTTT.

The J gene is TRBJ1-4, the V gene TRBV7-2; 7 nucleotides line up with TRBD1. CDR3 length: 16 residues. Germline V lookup: CDR1 SGHTA, CDR2 FQGNSA. V lost 3 bases to trimming and J lost 0 bases; unmatched junction nucleotides: 4. The CDR3 DNA sequence: TGTGCCAGCAGCTTCCGGACAGGAACAACTAATGAAAAACTGTTTTTT. It encodes CASSFRTGTTNEKLFF.

V is TRBV19 and J is TRBJ1-2; 10 nucleotides align to TRBD1. CDR1 and CDR2 (germline): LNHDA, SQIVND (reference sequence). CDR3 length equals 14 residues. Trimming cost V 6 bases and J 2 bases; bases outside gene matches: 3. The CDR3 reads CASRGQGINYGYTF. CDR3 sequence (DNA): TGTGCCAGTAGGGGACAGGGGATCAACTATGGCTACACCTTC.